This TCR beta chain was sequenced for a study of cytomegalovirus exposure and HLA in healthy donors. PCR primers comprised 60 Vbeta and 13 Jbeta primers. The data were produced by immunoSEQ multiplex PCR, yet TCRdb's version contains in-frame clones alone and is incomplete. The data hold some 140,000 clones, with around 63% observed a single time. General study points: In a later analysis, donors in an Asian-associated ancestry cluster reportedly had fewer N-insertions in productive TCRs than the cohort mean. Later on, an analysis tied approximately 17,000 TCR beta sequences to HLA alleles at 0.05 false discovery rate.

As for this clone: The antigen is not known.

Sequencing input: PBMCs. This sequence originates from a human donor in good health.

Here the CDR3 reads CASSLTGSSNQPQHF. The CDR3 coding sequence is TGCGCCAGCAGCTTGACAGGGTCTAGCAATCAGCCCCAGCATTTT. The chain joins TRBV5-1 to TRBJ1-5, with D perhaps TRBD1 (6 bases). CDR3 length: 15 residues. V lost 1 base, J lost 0 bases, and 8 bases lay in between. CDR1 is SGHRS and CDR2 is YFSETQ in the germline V gene.